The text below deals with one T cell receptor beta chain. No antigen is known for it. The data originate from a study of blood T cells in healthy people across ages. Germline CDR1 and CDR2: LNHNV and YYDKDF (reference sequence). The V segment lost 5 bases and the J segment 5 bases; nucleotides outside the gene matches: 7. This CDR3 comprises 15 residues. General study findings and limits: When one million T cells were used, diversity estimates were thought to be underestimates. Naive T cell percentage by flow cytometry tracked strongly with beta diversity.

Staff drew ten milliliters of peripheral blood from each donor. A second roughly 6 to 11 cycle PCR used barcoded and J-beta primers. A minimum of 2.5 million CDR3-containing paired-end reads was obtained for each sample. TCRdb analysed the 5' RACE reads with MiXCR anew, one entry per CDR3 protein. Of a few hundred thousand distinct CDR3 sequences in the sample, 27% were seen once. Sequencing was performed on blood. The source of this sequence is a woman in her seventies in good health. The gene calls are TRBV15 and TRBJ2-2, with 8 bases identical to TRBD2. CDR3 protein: CATSRGGGMTGELFF. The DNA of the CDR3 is TGTGCCACCAGCCGGGGCGGGGGGATGACCGGGGAGCTGTTTTTT.